One and the same sample provided the 29 T cell receptor beta chains below, sequenced in a study of T cells in women clearing cervical HPV infection (dated by TCRdb to 2016 to 2019). Library method: the immunoSEQ multiplex PCR assay. The table was pulled from immuneACCESS by TCRdb, which kept in-frame rearrangements only. Such tables lose some clones; where checked, under half of the loss comes from unresolved V genes, and the rest has no known cause. For this sample, the table gives 25,000 to 40,000 clones. The ten largest account for around 4% of the sample. What was sequenced was blood buffy coat. Source of these receptors: a woman between 18 and 69 years old with a cervical HPV16 infection that either progressed to CIN3+ or cleared (not recorded which).

Regarding this clone: From the germline J gene comes the end of the CDR3, since the read stops 3 residues before it. V usage is TRBV5-1 and J usage is TRBJ1-4, with D tentatively TRBD1 (5 bases). Germline CDR1 is SGHRS and CDR2 is YFSETQ. The CDR3 spans 17 residues. The CDR3 sequence is CASSFEPLGSGANVLFF. CDR3 DNA (partial): TGCGCCAGCAGCTTTGAACCTTTGGGCTCTGGGGCCAACGTA. Based on the CDR3 plus reference TRBV5-1 and TRBJ1-4, the full variable domain is KAGVTQTPRYLIKTRGQQVTLSCSPISGHRSVSWYQQTPGQGLQFLFEYFSETQRNKGNFPGRFSGRQFSNSRSEMNVSTLELGDSALYLCASSFEPLGSGANVLFFGSGTQLSVL.

On this clone itself: Read data end 3 residues before the CDR3 end; the end is taken from the germline J gene. V usage is TRBV30 and J usage is TRBJ2-5; 9 positions match TRBD2. Germline V gives CDR1 GTSNPN, CDR2 SVGIG (reference sequence). The CDR3 spans 15 residues. V lost 0 bases to trimming and J lost 5 bases; unmatched junction nucleotides: 7. The sequenced part of the CDR3 DNA is TGTGCCTGGAGTGTAGTCCGCGGGGGGGTGGAGACC. Translating gives CAWSVVRGGVET. The whole CDR3 sequence is CAWSVVRGGVETQYF. The full variable domain, with the rest looked up from reference TRBV30 and TRBJ2-5, is SQTIHQWPATLVQPVGSPLSLECTVEGTSNPNLYWYRQAAGRGLQLLFYSVGIGQISSEVPQNLSASRPQDRQFILSSKKLLLSDSGFYLCAWSVVRGGVETQYFGPGTRLLVL.

Points on this clone: Sequencing ends 3 residues short of the CDR3 end; the germline J gene provides the rest. The chain employs TRBV11-2 and TRBJ2-1; TRBD2 matches 7 bases. Trimming removed 8 bases from V and 5 bases from J; junction bases left unmatched: 12. From germline, CDR1 is SGHAT and CDR2 FQNNGV. This CDR3 has 15 residues. The CDR3 loop is CASLRSSGADNEQFF. The sequenced part of the CDR3 DNA is TGTGCCAGCTTACGCTCGAGCGGGGCCGACAATGAG. Using reference TRBV11-2 and TRBJ2-1 for the parts outside the CDR3, the full variable domain is EAGVAQSPRYKIIEKRQSVAFWCNPISGHATLYWYQQILGQGPKLLIQFQNNGVVDDSQLPKDRFSAERLKGVDSTLKIQPAKLEDSAVYLCASLRSSGADNEQFFGPGTRLTVL.

To note about this clone: The read terminates 3 residues ahead of where the CDR3 ends, so the germline J gene completes it. V and J are TRBV20-1 and TRBJ2-3; TRBD2 aligns across 12 bases. The CDR3 covers 16 residues. After removal of 1 base from V and 5 bases from J, the junction contained 7 bases not matched to a gene. Germline V lookup: CDR1 DFQATT, CDR2 SNEGSKA (reference sequence). CDR3 loop: CSARVLAGGPGDTQYF. The CDR3 bases that were read are TGCAGTGCTAGAGTCCTAGCGGGAGGGCCAGGAGATACG.

About this clone itself: Read coverage stops 3 residues before the CDR3 terminus; the germline J gene supplies the remainder. The V call is TRBV7-2, the J call TRBJ1-2; 7 nucleotides line up with TRBD1. V trimming: 4 bases; J trimming: 6 bases; junction bases outside the gene matches: 8. CDR1 and CDR2 from the germline V gene are SGHTA and FQGNSA. The CDR3 consists of 14 residues. Partial CDR3 DNA: TGTGCCAGCAGCTACAGGGGAGCGGTAGATGGC. Translating it yields CASSYRGAVDG. From start to end, the CDR3 is CASSYRGAVDGYTF.

A word on this clone: The DNA ends 3 residues before the CDR3 does, and the rest of the CDR3 is filled in from the germline J gene. V gene TRBV30 combines with J gene TRBJ1-3, with 7 bases matching TRBD1. From germline, CDR1 is GTSNPN and CDR2 SVGIG (reference sequence). This CDR3 spans 12 amino acids. The CDR3 spells CAWSGQGEGIYF. The part of the CDR3 DNA that was read is TGTGCCTGGAGTGGACAGGGCGAGGGC.

With regard to this clone: The read terminates 3 residues ahead of where the CDR3 ends, so the germline J gene completes it. The chain carries TRBV2 and TRBJ2-6; the D is unclear. From germline, CDR1 is SNHLY and CDR2 FYNNEI. CDR3 length: 16 residues. Between the trimmed V and J ends, which lost 6 bases and 0 bases, there was a span of 12 bases. The CDR3 region is CASRETLSSGANVLTF. CDR3 DNA, as far as it was read: TGTGCCAGCAGAGAGACATTATCCTCTGGGGCCAACGTC.

Note on this clone: Read data end 3 residues before the CDR3 end; the end is taken from the germline J gene. The chain couples TRBV6-1 to TRBJ1-5; maybe TRBD1 (5 bases). The CDR3 loop spans 14 amino acids. Germline-derived CDR1 and CDR2 are MNHNS and SASEGT. V shed 4 bases and J shed 4 bases, with 11 bases lying between them. CDR3 sequence: CASSGTGGNQPQHF. The CDR3 bases that were read are TGTGCCAGCAGTGGAACAGGAGGAAATCAGCCC.

Note on this clone: The read ends 3 residues before the CDR3 terminus; that terminus is restored from the germline J gene. The gene calls are TRBV11-3 and TRBJ2-3, with 7 bases lining up with TRBD1. CDR1 and CDR2 (germline): SGHNT, YENEEA. The CDR3 is 15 residues long. Here the CDR3 reads CASSSRDSTQETQYF. The CDR3 DNA, read in part, is TGTGCCAGCAGCTCCCGGGACAGCACTCAAGAGACG.

Of note for this clone: The read terminates 3 residues ahead of where the CDR3 ends, so the germline J gene completes it. The rearrangement links TRBV20-1 to TRBJ2-5; 12 bases agree with TRBD2. This CDR3 has 16 residues. Trimming at V came to 0 bases and at J to 5 bases, leaving 7 bases not matched to a gene. Germline V gene lookup returns CDR1 DFQATT and CDR2 SNEGSKA (reference sequence). The sequenced CDR3 bases are TGCAGTGCTAGAGAATCGAGGCTAGCGGGAGGGGAGACC. Amino acids: CSARESRLAGGET. The full CDR3 protein reads CSARESRLAGGETQYF.

On this clone: The DNA ends 3 residues before the CDR3 does, and the rest of the CDR3 is filled in from the germline J gene. The V call is TRBV5-1, the J call TRBJ2-7; 8 bases are shared with TRBD1. Losses at the gene ends were 3 bases for V and 1 base for J; bases not matched to a gene: 3. Per the germline V gene, CDR1 is SGHRS and CDR2 is YFSETQ. The CDR3 totals 14 residues. The covered CDR3 bases are TGCGCCAGCAGCTCCGGGACAGGTTCCTACGAG. Amino acid sequence: CASSSGTGSYE. The full CDR3 sequence reads CASSSGTGSYEQYF.

To note about this clone: At one boundary the junction diverges from the germline segment, which might be a read error. The CDR3 end falls 3 residues outside the read, so it is completed with the germline J gene. The V gene is TRBV4-2, the J gene TRBJ2-5, with a tentative D call TRBD2 (6 bases). Germline loops: CDR1 LGHNA, CDR2 YNFKEQ. The CDR3 has 15 amino acids. The CDR3 DNA, read in part, is TGCGCCAGCAGCCAAGAGACGGGACTGGTGGGAACC. Residues: CASSQETGLVGT. The whole CDR3 is CASSQETGLVGTQYF.

Worth noting for this clone: The CDR3 goes on 3 residues after the read ends, and that part is filled in from the germline J gene. The chain carries TRBV7-2 and TRBJ1-2; the D gene is possibly TRBD1 (5 bases). CDR1 SGHTA and CDR2 FQGNSA come from the germline V gene. The CDR3 covers 15 residues. This CDR3 reads CASSSPVRARDTYTF. Partial CDR3 DNA: TGTGCCAGCAGCTCCCCCGTCAGGGCCCGGGATACC.

Concerning this clone itself: Read data end 3 residues before the CDR3 end; the end is taken from the germline J gene. V gene TRBV7-2 combines with J gene TRBJ1-2; D is ambiguous. CDR3 length: 15 amino acids. Germline-derived CDR1 and CDR2 are SGHTA and FQGNSA. The DNA read from the CDR3 is TGTGCCAGCAGCTTTAGAGCGGGAGGGCCCTACGAC. It translates to CASSFRAGGPYD. The full CDR3 protein is CASSFRAGGPYDYTF.

Regarding this clone: The DNA ends 3 residues before the CDR3 does, and the rest of the CDR3 is filled in from the germline J gene. The chain employs TRBV2 and TRBJ1-4; weak D call: TRBD1 (6 bases). The CDR3 is made up of 15 amino acids. CDR1 and CDR2 (germline): SNHLY, FYNNEI. V lost 7 bases and J lost 7, with 19 bases in between. CDR3 protein: CASNLRGGNTEKLFF. CDR3 DNA, as far as it was read: TGTGCCAGCAATCTAAGGGGGGGCAATACTGAAAAA.

As concerns this clone: With the read ending 3 residues before the CDR3 end, the germline J gene is used to fill in that end. This sequence joins TRBV7-9 and TRBJ1-1; 7 bases agree with TRBD1. The CDR3 is 14 residues long. CDR1 SEHNR and CDR2 FQNEAQ come from the germline V gene (reference sequence). The covered CDR3 bases are TGTGCCAGCAGCTTTGTGGACCAGGGGGGCGAG. This codes for CASSFVDQGGE. The full-length CDR3 reads as CASSFVDQGGEAFF.

As concerns this clone: The DNA ends 3 residues before the CDR3 does, and the rest of the CDR3 is filled in from the germline J gene. The chain uses TRBV5-1 and TRBJ2-5, with a weak D call TRBD2 (6 bases). Per germline, CDR1 SGHRS and CDR2 YFSETQ. The CDR3 covers 15 residues. V lost 4 bases and J lost 1, with 14 bases in between. The CDR3 here is CASSRGSGTQETQYF. CDR3 DNA (partial): TGCGCCAGCAGCCGCGGTAGCGGTACCCAAGAGACC.

As regards this clone: The sequenced fragment ends 3 residues before the CDR3 boundary, so the rest is inferred from the germline J gene. V gene TRBV7-2 combines with J gene TRBJ2-5; TRBD1 might be the D (5 bases). The V gene lost 5 bases and the J gene lost 2 bases, with 15 bases spanning the gap. Germline V CDR1 and CDR2: SGHTA, FQGNSA. CDR3 length: 15 amino acids. The CDR3 reads CASSTGTGWQETQYF. The CDR3 DNA, read in part, is TGTGCCAGCAGCACTGGTACAGGATGGCAAGAGACC.

On this clone: The read stops 3 residues short of the end of the CDR3; the missing end is completed from the germline J gene. The genes are TRBV18 and TRBJ2-3; D gene uncertain. The CDR3 loop spans 13 amino acids. Germline V CDR1 and CDR2: KGHSH, LQKENI. The CDR3 DNA, read in part, is TGTGCCAGCTCGATGACTCGCCAAGAGACG. Translation: CASSMTRQET. The entire CDR3 protein reads CASSMTRQETQYF.

Regarding this clone: With the read ending 3 residues before the CDR3 end, the germline J gene is used to fill in that end. The J gene is TRBJ1-5, the V gene TRBV19; possibly TRBD1 for D (5 bases). The CDR3 is 16 residues long. The V and J ends lost 5 bases and 2 bases respectively, with 16 bases between them. The germline gives CDR1 LNHDA, CDR2 SQIVND (reference sequence). CDR3 sequence reads: CASSWPGVEGNQPQHF. The sequenced part of the CDR3 DNA is TGTGCCAGTAGTTGGCCGGGGGTTGAAGGCAATCAGCCC.

With regard to this clone: The read is 3 residues too short to cover the CDR3 end, so that end is filled in from the germline J gene. The chain has TRBV29-1 and TRBJ1-5; D may be TRBD1 (5 bases). V shed 4 bases and J shed 6 bases, with 16 bases lying between them. Germline loops: CDR1 SQVTM, CDR2 ANQGSEA. This CDR3 region has 14 residues. The sequenced part of the CDR3 DNA is TGCAGCGTTGTGTCAGGGTCGGGAAGTCAGCCC. Its protein product is CSVVSGSGSQP. The full CDR3 reads CSVVSGSGSQPQHF.

With respect to this clone: The sequenced fragment ends 3 residues before the CDR3 boundary, so the rest is inferred from the germline J gene. This sequence joins TRBV7-8 and TRBJ1-4; D unresolved. Germline V CDR1 and CDR2: SGHVS, FQNEAQ. The V end was cut by 2 bases, the J end by 3 bases, with 13 bases between. This CDR3 contains 16 residues. CDR3 DNA (partial): TGTGCCAGCAGCTTAAAGGCGCGGGATCCTAATGAAAAA. As protein: CASSLKARDPNEK. The entire CDR3 is CASSLKARDPNEKLFF.

As to this clone: Sequencing ends 3 residues short of the CDR3 end; the germline J gene provides the rest. The chain carries TRBV19 and TRBJ2-4; the D is unclear. Germline CDR1 LNHDA, CDR2 SQIVND (reference sequence). CDR3 length: 13 amino acids. This chain's CDR3 is CASSINRIYGQYF. The DNA read from the CDR3 is TGTGCCAGTAGTATAAACAGAATCTATGGT.

To note about this clone: Read coverage stops 3 residues before the CDR3 terminus; the germline J gene supplies the remainder. The genes are TRBV30 and TRBJ1-1; D uncertain. This CDR3 is 11 amino acids long. CDR1 is GTSNPN and CDR2 is SVGIG in the germline V gene (reference sequence). The sequenced part of the CDR3 DNA is TGTGCCTGGAGTACAAACAGCCAG. Its translation: CAWSTNSQ. The complete CDR3 reads CAWSTNSQAFF. Drawing the rest from reference TRBV30 and TRBJ1-1, the complete variable domain is SQTIHQWPATLVQPVGSPLSLECTVEGTSNPNLYWYRQAAGRGLQLLFYSVGIGQISSEVPQNLSASRPQDRQFILSSKKLLLSDSGFYLCAWSTNSQAFFGQGTRLTVV.

As to this clone: The read comes to an end 3 residues before the CDR3 does, leaving the germline J gene to fill in the end. V and J are TRBV7-3 and TRBJ1-2; D is possibly TRBD1 (5 bases). The CDR3 consists of 18 residues. Germline-derived CDR1 and CDR2 are SGHTA and FQGTGA. The chain's CDR3 is CASSLSVSRRGSYNDYTF. CDR3 DNA (partial): TGTGCCAGCAGCTTATCAGTCTCAAGGCGGGGCTCCTACAATGAC.

As to this clone: Read coverage stops 3 residues before the CDR3 terminus; the germline J gene supplies the remainder. The chain uses TRBV6-2 or TRBV6-3 and TRBJ1-4; possible D gene TRBD1, 5 bases. The CDR3 covers 15 residues. CDR1 and CDR2 (germline): MNHEY, SVGEGT. CDR3 DNA, as far as it was read: TGTGCCAGCAGATATGACAGCTCCTATAATTCACCA. It encodes CASRYDSSYNSP. The entire CDR3 reads CASRYDSSYNSPLFF.

With regard to this clone: The CDR3 is cut off 3 residues early in the read; its end comes from the germline J gene. The gene calls are TRBV5-1 and TRBJ2-3; D is ambiguous. Trimming shortened V by 0 bases and J by 0 bases, and 8 bases separated the two germline ends. Per germline, CDR1 SGHRS and CDR2 YFSETQ. The CDR3 is 15 residues long. The CDR3 region is CASSLAVTSTDTQYF. The part of the CDR3 DNA that was read is TGCGCCAGCAGCTTGGCCGTAACTAGCACAGATACG.

Regarding this clone: Coverage ceases 3 residues before the CDR3 finishes, and the germline J gene fills in the end. The V and J genes are TRBV18 and TRBJ2-4; TRBD1 might be the D (6 bases). The germline gives CDR1 KGHSH, CDR2 LQKENI. The CDR3 consists of 14 residues. CDR3 DNA, as far as it was read: TGTGCCAGCTCACGAGACAGGTTTCTGTATGGT. Protein: CASSRDRFLYG. The entire CDR3 protein is CASSRDRFLYGQYF.

Points on this clone: The read ends 3 residues shy of where the CDR3 ends; the end is completed using the germline J gene. V and J are TRBV6-1 and TRBJ1-2; TRBD1 is a possible D gene (5 bases). The V end was cut by 3 bases, the J end by 4 bases, with 12 bases between. Per germline, CDR1 MNHNS and CDR2 SASEGT. CDR3 size: 14 residues. CDR3 DNA (partial): TGTGCCAGCAGTGACCAGGGTATCGCCTATGGC. Protein: CASSDQGIAYG. The full CDR3 reads CASSDQGIAYGYTF.